A selection of T cell receptor beta chains follows, all from one sample in a study of shared clonotypes between healthy human individuals. Assay used: immunoSEQ multiplex PCR; TCRdb lists only in-frame clones, some missing. The profile covers millions of clones, with 85% to 95% appearing a single time and 0.1% to 0.15% taken by the ten largest. Sequenced input: naive CD4+ T cells sorted from blood. Receptor source: a man aged 18 to 35 in good health. CDR3s include the opening cysteine and the closing phenylalanine or tryptophan. Fields, in order: CDR3 protein, CDR3 DNA, V gene, clone size, D gene, J gene. D genes are given only for firm matches. A row's size may be missing; if present it is once, few, many or a size class.

cdr3_aa: CASGLEQGAYEQYF
cdr3_nt: TGTGCTAGTGGTTTAGAACAGGGGGCTTACGAGCAGTACTTC
v_call: TRBV12-5
clone_size: .
d_call: TRBD1
j_call: TRBJ2-7

cdr3_aa: CAYRLRRAFF
cdr3_nt: TGTGCCTATCGACTCAGACGAGCTTTCTTT
v_call: TRBV30
clone_size: .
d_call: .
j_call: TRBJ1-1

cdr3_aa: CASSLAMEGGPYEQFF
cdr3_nt: TGTGCCAGCAGCTTGGCCATGGAGGGGGGCCCCTATGAGCAGTTCTTC
v_call: TRBV5-6
clone_size: once
d_call: .
j_call: TRBJ2-1

cdr3_aa: CASSESGWADTQYF
cdr3_nt: TGCGCCAGCAGTGAGTCGGGGTGGGCAGATACGCAGTATTTT
v_call: TRBV10-1
clone_size: .
d_call: .
j_call: TRBJ2-3

cdr3_aa: CASRSLVGDEQFF
cdr3_nt: TGTGCCAGCAGGTCCTTAGTCGGCGATGAGCAGTTCTTC
v_call: TRBV7-9
clone_size: .
d_call: .
j_call: TRBJ2-1

cdr3_aa: CASSLVRGGKVVNSYNEQFF
cdr3_nt: TGTGCCAGCAGCCTAGTCAGGGGAGGCAAGGTGGTTAACTCCTACAATGAGCAGTTCTTC
v_call: TRBV11-3
clone_size: .
d_call: .
j_call: TRBJ2-1

cdr3_aa: CASSYSGGGNTIYF
cdr3_nt: TGTGCCAGCAGTTACTCAGGGGGGGGAAACACCATATATTTT
v_call: TRBV6-6
clone_size: .
d_call: .
j_call: TRBJ1-3

cdr3_aa: CAISAAGSGNTIYF
cdr3_nt: TGTGCCATCAGTGCGGCAGGCTCTGGAAACACCATATATTTT
v_call: TRBV10-3
clone_size: .
d_call: .
j_call: TRBJ1-3

cdr3_aa: CASSRDLTSYEQYF
cdr3_nt: TGTGCCAGCAGCCGGGACTTAACATCCTACGAGCAGTACTTC
v_call: TRBV7-2
clone_size: .
d_call: .
j_call: TRBJ2-7

cdr3_aa: CAWREHEKLFF
cdr3_nt: TGTGCCTGGAGGGAACATGAAAAACTGTTTTTT
v_call: TRBV30
clone_size: .
d_call: .
j_call: TRBJ1-4

cdr3_aa: CASSYDRSTDTQYF
cdr3_nt: TGTGCCAGCAGTTACGACAGAAGCACAGATACGCAGTATTTT
v_call: TRBV6-5
clone_size: .
d_call: .
j_call: TRBJ2-3

cdr3_aa: CASSLTGSEQFF
cdr3_nt: TGCGCCAGCAGCTTGACAGGGAGTGAGCAGTTCTTC
v_call: TRBV5-1
clone_size: .
d_call: .
j_call: TRBJ2-1

cdr3_aa: CAWRRVRIPGELFF
cdr3_nt: TGTGCCTGGCGCAGAGTTAGGATCCCCGGGGAGCTGTTTTTT
v_call: TRBV30
clone_size: .
d_call: .
j_call: TRBJ2-2

cdr3_aa: CASSSSRDRQYF
cdr3_nt: TGTGCCAGCAGCTCGTCCCGGGATCGGCAGTACTTC
v_call: TRBV7-2
clone_size: .
d_call: .
j_call: TRBJ2-7

cdr3_aa: CASSQEGKYGYTF
cdr3_nt: TGCGCCAGCAGCCAAGAGGGGAAGTATGGCTACACCTTC
v_call: TRBV4-3
clone_size: .
d_call: .
j_call: TRBJ1-2

cdr3_aa: CASSLVAASSYNEQFF
cdr3_nt: TGTGCCAGCAGCTTAGTGGCCGCGAGCTCCTACAATGAGCAGTTCTTC
v_call: TRBV7-9
clone_size: .
d_call: .
j_call: TRBJ2-1

cdr3_aa: CAISEVTGNYEQYF
cdr3_nt: TGTGCCATCAGTGAGGTTACGGGAAACTACGAGCAGTACTTC
v_call: TRBV10-3
clone_size: .
d_call: .
j_call: TRBJ2-7

cdr3_aa: CASAPPAGNIQYF
cdr3_nt: TGTGCTAGTGCCCCTCCGGCCGGAAACATTCAGTACTTC
v_call: TRBV12-5
clone_size: .
d_call: .
j_call: TRBJ2-4

cdr3_aa: CASSFEAYSGNTIYF
cdr3_nt: TGTGCCAGCAGCTTCGAGGCCTACTCTGGAAACACCATATATTTT
v_call: TRBV7-2
clone_size: .
d_call: .
j_call: TRBJ1-3

cdr3_aa: CASSYRSGVWDSPLHF
cdr3_nt: TGTGCCAGCAGTTATCGGTCCGGCGTGTGGGATTCACCCCTCCACTTT
v_call: TRBV6-5
clone_size: .
d_call: .
j_call: TRBJ1-6

cdr3_aa: CASSLGTDRDYTF
cdr3_nt: TGTGCCAGCAGTTTGGGTACGGACAGGGACTACACCTTC
v_call: TRBV28
clone_size: .
d_call: TRBD1
j_call: TRBJ1-2

cdr3_aa: CASKLTGANTEAFF
cdr3_nt: TGTGCCAGCAAACTGACAGGGGCGAACACTGAAGCTTTCTTT
v_call: TRBV28
clone_size: .
d_call: TRBD1
j_call: TRBJ1-1

cdr3_aa: CASSYAQHGTQETQYF
cdr3_nt: TGTGCCAGCAGCTACGCCCAACACGGAACGCAAGAGACCCAGTACTTC
v_call: TRBV5-6
clone_size: once
d_call: .
j_call: TRBJ2-5

cdr3_aa: CASSFSGLYNEQFF
cdr3_nt: TGTGCCAGCAGCTTTAGCGGGCTCTACAATGAGCAGTTCTTC
v_call: TRBV11-2
clone_size: once
d_call: TRBD2
j_call: TRBJ2-1

cdr3_aa: CAISESWGPLSNEQFF
cdr3_nt: TGTGCCATCAGTGAGTCTTGGGGCCCCCTAAGCAATGAGCAGTTCTTC
v_call: TRBV10-3
clone_size: .
d_call: .
j_call: TRBJ2-1

cdr3_aa: CAWGGQGTPILSGANVLTF
cdr3_nt: TGTGCCTGGGGGGGACAGGGTACGCCAATACTATCTGGGGCCAACGTCCTGACTTTC
v_call: TRBV30
clone_size: .
d_call: TRBD1
j_call: TRBJ2-6

cdr3_aa: CASSLSPGGSSYEQYF
cdr3_nt: TGTGCCAGCAGCTTGTCCCCCGGGGGGAGCTCCTACGAGCAGTACTTC
v_call: TRBV5-4
clone_size: few
d_call: TRBD2
j_call: TRBJ2-7

cdr3_aa: CASRSVEGGEQFF
cdr3_nt: TGCGCCAGCAGGTCCGTGGAGGGAGGTGAGCAGTTCTTC
v_call: TRBV5-1
clone_size: .
d_call: .
j_call: TRBJ2-1

cdr3_aa: CASRASAASTDTQYF
cdr3_nt: TGTGCCAGCAGGGCTAGCGCCGCTAGCACAGATACGCAGTATTTT
v_call: TRBV2
clone_size: .
d_call: .
j_call: TRBJ2-3

cdr3_aa: CASSLGQGGQPQHF
cdr3_nt: TGTGCCAGCAGTCTCGGACAGGGAGGTCAGCCCCAGCATTTT
v_call: TRBV28
clone_size: .
d_call: TRBD1
j_call: TRBJ1-5

cdr3_aa: CASSFLGDRYEQYF
cdr3_nt: TGTGCCAGCAGCTTTCTGGGGGACCGCTACGAGCAGTACTTC
v_call: TRBV7-2
clone_size: .
d_call: .
j_call: TRBJ2-7

cdr3_aa: CASSLQGASYEQYF
cdr3_nt: TGTGCCAGCAGCTTGCAGGGGGCGTCTTACGAGCAGTACTTC
v_call: TRBV5-4
clone_size: .
d_call: TRBD1
j_call: TRBJ2-7

cdr3_aa: CASSYGRSSYNEQFF
cdr3_nt: TGTGCCAGCAGCTACGGACGGAGCTCCTACAATGAGCAGTTCTTC
v_call: TRBV5-6
clone_size: .
d_call: .
j_call: TRBJ2-1

cdr3_aa: CASSLEGPHYGYTF
cdr3_nt: TGTGCCAGCAGCTTGGAAGGGCCCCACTATGGCTACACCTTC
v_call: TRBV5-8
clone_size: .
d_call: .
j_call: TRBJ1-2

cdr3_aa: CASSYDLAGGETQYF
cdr3_nt: TGTGCCAGCAGTTACGATCTAGCGGGAGGAGAGACCCAGTACTTC
v_call: TRBV6-6
clone_size: .
d_call: TRBD2
j_call: TRBJ2-5

cdr3_aa: CASSPSGQAVNEQYF
cdr3_nt: TGTGCCAGCAGCCCCTCCGGACAGGCCGTCAACGAGCAGTACTTC
v_call: TRBV9
clone_size: .
d_call: TRBD1
j_call: TRBJ2-7

cdr3_aa: CASSLWEGNQPQHF
cdr3_nt: TGTGCCAGCAGTTTATGGGAAGGCAATCAGCCCCAGCATTTT
v_call: TRBV27
clone_size: .
d_call: .
j_call: TRBJ1-5